This T cell receptor (beta chain) stems from a study of blood T cell repertoires in COVID-19. The V gene's germline CDR1 is MNHEY and CDR2 SVGAGI. This CDR3 has 14 residues. Trimming removed 5 bases from V and 2 bases from J, with 11 bases in between. Authors' processing steps: Counts of nucleated cells, estimated from reference gene primer amplification, were obtained. Profiling relied on immunoSEQ multiplex PCR, and the TCRdb table lists in-frame clones only, not all of them. V and J calls plus clone size are reproduced from that table; the DNA served to infer D and trimming. Of more than 9,500 clones in the sample, 65% to 90% were seen once.

The origin of this receptor is a woman aged 60-70 years with acute or convalescent COVID-19. The sequencing sample was made of peripheral blood. The chain carries TRBV6-5 and TRBJ2-3; tentatively, D is TRBD2 (6 bases). The CDR3 spells CASSPGLFTDTQYF. The CDR3 nucleotides are TGTGCCAGCAGTCCGGGACTCTTCACAGATACGCAGTATTTT.